This TCR beta chain was documented in a study of long-term antiretroviral therapy in people with HIV. Study-level background: The immediate-ART recommendation dates to 2015, and the earliest samples predate it by about a decade. Study results and limitations: Pre-ART clonal expansion yielded clones that dominated the repertoire at all time points.

The run of the v3.0 immunoSEQ assay was at survey level. The method was immunoSEQ multiplex PCR; TCRdb's version includes in-frame clones alone and lacks a portion of them. This sample has about 20,000 clones, with about 91% found just once. Regarding this clone: Its antigen is currently unknown.

At minimum, one pre-ART and two post-ART PBMC samples were obtained from each donor. The CDR3 runs to 16 residues. Trimming removed 5 bases from V and 1 base from J; junction bases left unmatched: 4. The germline V gene encodes CDR1 SGHTA and CDR2 FQGNSA. The chain carries TRBV7-2 and TRBJ2-3; 12 nucleotides agree with TRBD2. This TCR derives from a woman in her forties or fifties with HIV. Sequencing was performed on unsorted PBMCs, taken 4.4 years after starting antiretroviral therapy. CDR3 in DNA: TGTGCCAGCAGCACCAGACTAGCGGGGGGCACAGATACGCAGTATTTT. Translation: CASSTRLAGGTDTQYF.